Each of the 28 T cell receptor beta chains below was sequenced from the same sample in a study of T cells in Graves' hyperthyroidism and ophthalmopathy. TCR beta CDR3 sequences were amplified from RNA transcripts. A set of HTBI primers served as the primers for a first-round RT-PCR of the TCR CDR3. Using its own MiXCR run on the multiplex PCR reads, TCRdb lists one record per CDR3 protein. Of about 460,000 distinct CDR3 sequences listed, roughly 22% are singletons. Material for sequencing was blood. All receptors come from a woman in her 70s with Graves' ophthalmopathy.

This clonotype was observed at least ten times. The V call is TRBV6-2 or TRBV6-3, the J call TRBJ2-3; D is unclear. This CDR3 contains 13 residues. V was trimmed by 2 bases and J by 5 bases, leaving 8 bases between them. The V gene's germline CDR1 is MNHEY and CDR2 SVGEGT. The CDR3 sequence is CASSYHSRDTQYF. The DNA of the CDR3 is TGTGCCAGCAGTTACCATTCAAGAGATACGCAGTATTTT.

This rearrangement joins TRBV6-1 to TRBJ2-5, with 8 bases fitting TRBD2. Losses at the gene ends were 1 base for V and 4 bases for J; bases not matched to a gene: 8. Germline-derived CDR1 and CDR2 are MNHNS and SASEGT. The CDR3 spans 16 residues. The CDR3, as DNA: TGTGCCAGCAGTGAAGTAGGTCGGCTAGCGGGAGAGACCCAGTACTTC. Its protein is CASSEVGRLAGETQYF.

In DNA form, the CDR3 reads TGTGCCAGCAGTGACTCGAGGGACAGAGACTACGAGCAGTACTTC. Encoded protein: CASSDSRDRDYEQYF. The chain carries TRBV6-4 and TRBJ2-7, with 7 positions matching TRBD1. The trim removed 0 bases at V and 3 bases at J, leaving 5 bases unmatched. Germline CDR1 reads MRHNA; CDR2 reads SNTAGT. The CDR3 extends over 15 amino acids.

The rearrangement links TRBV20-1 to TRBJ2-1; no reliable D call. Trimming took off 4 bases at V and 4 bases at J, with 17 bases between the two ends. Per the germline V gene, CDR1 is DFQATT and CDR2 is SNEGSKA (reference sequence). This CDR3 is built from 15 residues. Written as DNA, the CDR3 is TGCAGTGCTAAGTCTGGGCCCAAGCTTTACAATGAGCAGTTCTTC. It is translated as CSAKSGPKLYNEQFF.

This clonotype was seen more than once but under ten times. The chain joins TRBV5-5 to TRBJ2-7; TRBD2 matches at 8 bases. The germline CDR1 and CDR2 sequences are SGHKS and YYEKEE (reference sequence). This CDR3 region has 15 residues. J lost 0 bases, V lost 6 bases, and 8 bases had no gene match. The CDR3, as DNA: TGTGCCAGCAACCTATACGGGACTAGCTCCTACGAGCAGTACTTC. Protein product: CASNLYGTSSYEQYF. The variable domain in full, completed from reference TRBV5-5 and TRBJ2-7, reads DAGVTQSPTHLIKTRGQQVTLRCSPISGHKSVSWYQQVLGQGPQFIFQYYEKEERGRGNFPDRFSARQFPNYSSELNVNALLLGDSALYLCASNLYGTSSYEQYFGPGTRLTVT.

In DNA form, the CDR3 reads TGCAGTGCTAATGTGAGAGGCGTAGAGACCCAGTACTTC. Translation gives CSANVRGVETQYF. The chain links TRBV20-1 to TRBJ2-5, with D unresolved. V lost 4 bases and J 4 bases, leaving 13 bases between the germline ends. The CDR3 length is 13 residues. Per the germline V gene, CDR1 is DFQATT and CDR2 is SNEGSKA (reference sequence).

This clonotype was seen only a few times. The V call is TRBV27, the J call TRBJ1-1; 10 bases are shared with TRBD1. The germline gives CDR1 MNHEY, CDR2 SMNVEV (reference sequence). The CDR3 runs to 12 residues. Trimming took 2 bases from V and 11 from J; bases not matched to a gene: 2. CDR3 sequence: CASSLDRGPAFF. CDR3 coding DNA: TGTGCCAGCAGTTTAGACAGGGGGCCTGCTTTCTTT.

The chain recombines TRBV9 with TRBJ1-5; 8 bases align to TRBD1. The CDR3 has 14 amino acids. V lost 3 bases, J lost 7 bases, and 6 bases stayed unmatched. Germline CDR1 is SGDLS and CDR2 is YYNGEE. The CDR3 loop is CASSAGGTGQPQHF. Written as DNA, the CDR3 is TGTGCCAGCAGCGCAGGGGGCACGGGGCAGCCCCAGCATTTT.

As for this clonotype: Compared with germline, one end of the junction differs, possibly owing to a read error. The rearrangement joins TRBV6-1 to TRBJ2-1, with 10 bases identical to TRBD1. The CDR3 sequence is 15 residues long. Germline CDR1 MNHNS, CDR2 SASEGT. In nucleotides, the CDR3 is TGTGCCAGCAGTCCCGGGACAGGGGTCTACAATAAGCAGTTCTTC. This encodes CASSPGTGVYNKQFF.

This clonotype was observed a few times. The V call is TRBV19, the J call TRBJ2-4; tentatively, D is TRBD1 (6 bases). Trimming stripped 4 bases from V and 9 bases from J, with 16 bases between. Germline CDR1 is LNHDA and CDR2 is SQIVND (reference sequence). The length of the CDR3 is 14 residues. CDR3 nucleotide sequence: TGTGCCAGTAGTAGGGAAGACAGGAGGAGCATTCAGTACTTC. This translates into CASSREDRRSIQYF.

The CDR3 here is CASSWGLAIEQFF. The CDR3 DNA reads as TGTGCCAGCAGCTGGGGACTAGCCATTGAGCAGTTCTTC. This chain links TRBV7-8 with TRBJ2-1; 9 nucleotides line up with TRBD2. V lost 4 bases to trimming and J lost 9 bases; unmatched junction nucleotides: 4. Germline V gene data show CDR1 as SGHVS and CDR2 as FQNEAQ. The CDR3 spans 13 residues.

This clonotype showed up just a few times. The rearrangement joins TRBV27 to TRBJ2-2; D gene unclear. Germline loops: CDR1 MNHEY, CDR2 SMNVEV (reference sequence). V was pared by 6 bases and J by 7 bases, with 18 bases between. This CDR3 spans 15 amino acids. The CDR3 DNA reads TGTGCCAGCAGCCCCATCGGTAATAAGTTCGGGGAGCTGTTTTTT. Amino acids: CASSPIGNKFGELFF.

CDR3 sequence: CASRTSGRTGANVLTF. CDR3 coding DNA: TGTGCCAGTAGGACTAGCGGGAGGACTGGGGCCAACGTCCTGACTTTC. The chain recombines TRBV19 with TRBJ2-6; 13 nucleotides agree with TRBD2. Trimming at V came to 6 bases and at J to 2 bases, leaving 1 base not matched to a gene. CDR1 and CDR2 from the germline V gene are LNHDA and SQIVND (reference sequence). This CDR3 has 16 amino acids.

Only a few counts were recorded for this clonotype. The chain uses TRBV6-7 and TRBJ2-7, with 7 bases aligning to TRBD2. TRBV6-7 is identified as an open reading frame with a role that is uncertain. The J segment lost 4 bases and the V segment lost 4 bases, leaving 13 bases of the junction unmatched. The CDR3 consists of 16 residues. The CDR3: CASSCPREGIEYEQYF. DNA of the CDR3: TGTGCCAGCAGTTGCCCGAGGGAGGGTATAGAATACGAGCAGTACTTC.

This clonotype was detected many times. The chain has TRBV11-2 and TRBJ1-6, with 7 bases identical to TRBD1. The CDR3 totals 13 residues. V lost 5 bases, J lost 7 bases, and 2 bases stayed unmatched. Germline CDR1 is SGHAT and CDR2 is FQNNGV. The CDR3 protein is CASSQGQNSPLHF. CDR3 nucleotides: TGTGCCAGCAGCCAGGGACAGAATTCACCCCTCCACTTT. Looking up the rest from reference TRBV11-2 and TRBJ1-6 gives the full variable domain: EAGVAQSPRYKIIEKRQSVAFWCNPISGHATLYWYQQILGQGPKLLIQFQNNGVVDDSQLPKDRFSAERLKGVDSTLKIQPAKLEDSAVYLCASSQGQNSPLHFGNGTRLTVT.

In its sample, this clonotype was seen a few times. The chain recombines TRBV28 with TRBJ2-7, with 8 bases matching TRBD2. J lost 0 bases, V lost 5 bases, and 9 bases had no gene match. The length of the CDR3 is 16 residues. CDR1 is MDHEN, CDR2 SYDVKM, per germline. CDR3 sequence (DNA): TGTGCCAGCAGTAGCCGGGGGGGCTCCTACTCCTACGAGCAGTACTTC. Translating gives CASSSRGGSYSYEQYF.

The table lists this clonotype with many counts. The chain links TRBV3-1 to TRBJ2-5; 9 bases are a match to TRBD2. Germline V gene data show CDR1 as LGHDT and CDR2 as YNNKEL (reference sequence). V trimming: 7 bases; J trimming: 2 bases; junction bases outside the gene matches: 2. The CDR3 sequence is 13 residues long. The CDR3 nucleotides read TGTGCCAGCAAGCGGGAGGCTCAAGAGACCCAGTACTTC. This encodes CASKREAQETQYF.

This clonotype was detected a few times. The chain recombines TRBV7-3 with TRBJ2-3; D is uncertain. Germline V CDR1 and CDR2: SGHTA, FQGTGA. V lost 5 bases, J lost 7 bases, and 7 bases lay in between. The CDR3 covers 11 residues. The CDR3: CASSIANTQYF. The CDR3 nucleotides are TGTGCCAGCAGCATCGCGAATACGCAGTATTTT.

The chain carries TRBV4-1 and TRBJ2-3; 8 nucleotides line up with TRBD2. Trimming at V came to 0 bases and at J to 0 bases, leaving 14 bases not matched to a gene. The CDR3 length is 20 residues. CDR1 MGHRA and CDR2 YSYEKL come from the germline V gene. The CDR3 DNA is TGCGCCAGCAGCCAAGAATACCTAGCGGGCCGTACTTCTAGCACAGATACGCAGTATTTT. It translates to CASSQEYLAGRTSSTDTQYF.

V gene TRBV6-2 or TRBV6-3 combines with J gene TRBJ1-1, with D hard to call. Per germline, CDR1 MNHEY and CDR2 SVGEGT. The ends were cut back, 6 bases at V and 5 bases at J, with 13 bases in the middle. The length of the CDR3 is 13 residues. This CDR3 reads CASSPRAVTEAFF. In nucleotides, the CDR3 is TGTGCCAGCAGCCCAAGGGCCGTTACTGAAGCTTTCTTT.

CDR3 DNA sequence: TGTGCCAGCAGTCCCCGTCGCGGCGGGAGCTCCTACAATGAGCAGTTCTTC. Protein: CASSPRRGGSSYNEQFF. This chain connects TRBV7-2 to TRBJ2-1; 7 nucleotides align to TRBD2. Per germline, CDR1 SGHTA and CDR2 FQGNSA. CDR3 length: 17 amino acids. Trimming at V came to 6 bases and at J to 0 bases, leaving 11 bases not matched to a gene.

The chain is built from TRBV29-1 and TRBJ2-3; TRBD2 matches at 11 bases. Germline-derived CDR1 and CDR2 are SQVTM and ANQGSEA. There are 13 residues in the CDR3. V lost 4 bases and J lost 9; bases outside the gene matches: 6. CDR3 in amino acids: CSVVAGGPGTQYF. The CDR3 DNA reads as TGCAGCGTTGTAGCGGGAGGGCCTGGAACGCAGTATTTT.

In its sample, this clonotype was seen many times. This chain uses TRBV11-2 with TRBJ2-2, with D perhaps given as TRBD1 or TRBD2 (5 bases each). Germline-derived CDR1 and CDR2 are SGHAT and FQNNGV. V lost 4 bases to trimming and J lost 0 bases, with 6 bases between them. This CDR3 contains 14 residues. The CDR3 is CASSWGSNTGELFF. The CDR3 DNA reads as TGTGCCAGCAGCTGGGGGTCGAACACCGGGGAGCTGTTTTTT.

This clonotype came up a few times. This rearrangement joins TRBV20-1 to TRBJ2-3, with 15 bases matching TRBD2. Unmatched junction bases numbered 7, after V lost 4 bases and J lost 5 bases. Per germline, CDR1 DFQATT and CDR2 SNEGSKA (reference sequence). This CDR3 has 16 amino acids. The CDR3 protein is CSATPMGLAGGDTQYF. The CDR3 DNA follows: TGCAGTGCTACCCCCATGGGACTAGCGGGAGGAGATACGCAGTATTTT.

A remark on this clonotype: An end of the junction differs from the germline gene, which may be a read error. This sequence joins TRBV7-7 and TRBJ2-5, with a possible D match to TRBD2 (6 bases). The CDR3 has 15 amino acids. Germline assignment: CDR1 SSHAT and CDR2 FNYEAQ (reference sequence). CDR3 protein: CASSPQGLLGETQYF. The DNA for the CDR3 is TGTGCTAGCAGCCCCCAGGGACTCTTGGGGGAGACCCAGTACTTC.

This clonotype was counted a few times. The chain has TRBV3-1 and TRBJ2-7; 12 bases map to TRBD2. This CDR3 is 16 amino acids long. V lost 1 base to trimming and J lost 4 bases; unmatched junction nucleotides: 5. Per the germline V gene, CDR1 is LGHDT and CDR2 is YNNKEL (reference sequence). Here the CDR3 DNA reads TGTGCCAGCAGCCAAGCACTAGCGGGAGGACCGTACGAGCAGTACTTC. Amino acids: CASSQALAGGPYEQYF.

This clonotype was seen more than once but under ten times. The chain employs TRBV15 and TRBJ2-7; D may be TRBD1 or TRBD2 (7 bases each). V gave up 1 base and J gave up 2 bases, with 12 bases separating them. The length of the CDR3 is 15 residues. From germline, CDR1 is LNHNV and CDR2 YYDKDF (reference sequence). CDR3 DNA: TGTGCCACCAGCAGAGTCAGGGGGGGTCCCTACGAGCAGTACTTC. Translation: CATSRVRGGPYEQYF. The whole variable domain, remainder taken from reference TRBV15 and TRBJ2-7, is DAMVIQNPRYQVTQFGKPVTLSCSQTLNHNVMYWYQQKSSQAPKLLFHYYDKDFNNEADTPDNFQSRRPNTSFCFLDIRSPGLGDTAMYLCATSRVRGGPYEQYFGPGTRLTVT.

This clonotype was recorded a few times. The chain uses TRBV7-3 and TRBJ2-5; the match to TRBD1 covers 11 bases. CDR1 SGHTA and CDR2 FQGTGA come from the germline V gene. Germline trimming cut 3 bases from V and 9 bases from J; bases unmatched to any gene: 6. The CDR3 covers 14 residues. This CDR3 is CASSFYGQGAPQYF. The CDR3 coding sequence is TGTGCCAGCAGCTTTTACGGACAGGGGGCTCCCCAGTACTTC.